This T cell receptor (beta chain) was sequenced for a study of T cell responses to AZD1222 COVID-19 vaccine. The CDR3 extends over 14 amino acids. The V end was cut by 0 bases, the J end by 5 bases, with 11 bases between. CDR1 is SGDLS, CDR2 YYNGEE, per germline. Points from the study as a whole: Only a handful of AZD1222 recipients, several in all, had baseline seropositivity.

This table comes from immunoSEQ multiplex PCR, and its TCRdb copy is limited to in-frame clones, with some not included. The data hold 110,000 or so clones, with about 87% observed a single time. About this clone: The antigen is undetermined.

The sequence derives from an adult who received the AZD1222 COVID-19 vaccine. The specimen comprised peripheral blood, sampled 28 days after the second AZD1222 dose. The rearrangement links TRBV9 to TRBJ1-1; D is unresolved. In nucleotides, the CDR3 is TGTGCCAGCAGCGTAGACGGGAGAGGGACTGAAGCTTTCTTT. As protein: CASSVDGRGTEAFF.